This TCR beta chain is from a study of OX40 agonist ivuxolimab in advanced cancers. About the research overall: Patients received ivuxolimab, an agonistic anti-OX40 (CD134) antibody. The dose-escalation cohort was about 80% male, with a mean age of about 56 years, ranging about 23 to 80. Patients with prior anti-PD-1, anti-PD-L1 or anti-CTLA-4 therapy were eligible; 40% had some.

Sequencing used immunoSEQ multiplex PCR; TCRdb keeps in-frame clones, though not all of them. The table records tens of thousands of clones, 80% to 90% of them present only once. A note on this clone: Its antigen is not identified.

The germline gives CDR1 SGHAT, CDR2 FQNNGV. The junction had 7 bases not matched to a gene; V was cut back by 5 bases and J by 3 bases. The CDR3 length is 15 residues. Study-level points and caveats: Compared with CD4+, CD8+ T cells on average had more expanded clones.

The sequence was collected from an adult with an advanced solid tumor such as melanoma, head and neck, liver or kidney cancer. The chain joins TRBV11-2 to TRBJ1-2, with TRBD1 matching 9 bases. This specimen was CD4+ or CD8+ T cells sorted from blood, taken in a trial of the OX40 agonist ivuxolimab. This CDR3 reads CASSPRDRDDYGYTF. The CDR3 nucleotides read TGTGCCAGCAGCCCACGGGACAGGGATGACTATGGCTACACCTTC.